This T cell receptor beta chain was retrieved from a study of cytomegalovirus exposure and HLA in healthy donors. V lost 5 bases, J lost 2 bases, and 3 bases stayed unmatched. CDR3 size: 14 residues. Germline lookup yields CDR1 SGHDN and CDR2 FVKESK. This clone was observed a single time. This PCR relied on a set of 60 Vbeta primers and 13 Jbeta primers. The assay was immunoSEQ multiplex PCR, and TCRdb's table has in-frame clones only and misses some. Here the sample spans around 100,000 clones, about four fifths being singletons. This TCR was sampled from a young man in good health and CMV-seropositive. Sequenced input: PBMCs. This rearrangement joins TRBV14 to TRBJ2-1, with 7 nucleotides matching TRBD1. Written as DNA, the CDR3 is TGTGCCAGCAGCAAGGGGACAGCCTACAATGAGCAGTTCTTC. This codes for CASSKGTAYNEQFF. Together with reference TRBV14 and TRBJ2-1, the CDR3 gives the full variable domain: EAGVTQFPSHSVIEKGQTVTLRCDPISGHDNLYWYRRVMGKEIKFLLHFVKESKQDESGMPNNRFLAERTGGTYSTLKVQPAELEDSGVYFCASSKGTAYNEQFFGPGTRLTVL.